This T cell receptor beta chain was captured in a study of blood T cell repertoires in COVID-19. About the research overall: The United States, Italy and Spain provided the acute and convalescent COVID-19 samples. The analysed material was cDNA or gDNA that came from T cells, B-cell-depleted T cells, or PBMCs.

Authors' processing steps: It was from reference gene primer amplification that nucleated cell counts were estimated. Some clones are missing from TCRdb's copy, which holds only in-frame ones; the method was immunoSEQ multiplex PCR. The V and J calls and clone size come from that table; D and trimming were worked out from the DNA. The sample has 20,000 to 25,000 clones; less than 75% are singletons. V was cut by 8 bases and J by 9 bases, with 17 bases left in between. The CDR3 runs to 13 residues. CDR1 MDHEN and CDR2 SYDVKM come from the germline V gene. Material: peripheral blood. The genes are TRBV28 and TRBJ2-4; tentative D call: TRBD2 (7 bases). This TCR derives from a human donor in a cohort sampled during active or convalescent COVID-19. As DNA, the CDR3 is TGTGCCAGCGGACCGGGGGGCCGGGGCATTCAGTACTTC. Its protein product is CASGPGGRGIQYF.